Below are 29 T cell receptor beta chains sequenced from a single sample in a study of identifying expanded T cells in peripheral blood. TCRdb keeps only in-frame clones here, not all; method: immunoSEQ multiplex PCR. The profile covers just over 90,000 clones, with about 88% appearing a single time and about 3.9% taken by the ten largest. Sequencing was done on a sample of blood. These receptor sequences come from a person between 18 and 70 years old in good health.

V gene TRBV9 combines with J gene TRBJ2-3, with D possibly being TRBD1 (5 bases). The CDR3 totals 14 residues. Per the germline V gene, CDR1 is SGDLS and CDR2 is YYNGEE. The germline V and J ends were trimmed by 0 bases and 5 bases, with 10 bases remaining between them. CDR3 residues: CASSVVGQGDTQYF. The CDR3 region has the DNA TGTGCCAGCAGCGTAGTGGGGCAGGGAGATACGCAGTATTTT.

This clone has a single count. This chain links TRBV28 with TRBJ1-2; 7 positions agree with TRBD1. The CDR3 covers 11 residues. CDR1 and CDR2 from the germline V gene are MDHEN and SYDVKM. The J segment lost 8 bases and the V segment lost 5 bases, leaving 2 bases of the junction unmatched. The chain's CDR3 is CASSGTDGYTF. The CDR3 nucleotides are TGTGCCAGCAGTGGGACAGACGGCTACACCTTC.

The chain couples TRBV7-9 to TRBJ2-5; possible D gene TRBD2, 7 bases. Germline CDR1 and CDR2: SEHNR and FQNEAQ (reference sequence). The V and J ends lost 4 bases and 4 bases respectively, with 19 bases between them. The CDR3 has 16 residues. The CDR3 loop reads CASSSPGASGGETQYF. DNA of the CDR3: TGTGCCAGCAGCTCCCCGGGGGCTAGCGGAGGAGAGACCCAGTACTTC.

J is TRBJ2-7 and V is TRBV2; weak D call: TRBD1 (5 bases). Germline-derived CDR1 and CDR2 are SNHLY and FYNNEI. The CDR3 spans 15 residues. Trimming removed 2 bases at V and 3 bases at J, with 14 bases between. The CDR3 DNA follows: TGTGCCAGCAGTGAAAACCCTTCAGGGCTCTACGAGCAGTACTTC. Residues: CASSENPSGLYEQYF.

CDR3 amino acids: CAWSVGQENSPLHF. For the CDR3, the DNA is TGTGCCTGGAGTGTAGGACAGGAAAATTCACCCCTCCACTTT. V usage is TRBV30 and J usage is TRBJ1-6; 7 positions match TRBD1. Germline V gene sequence: CDR1 GTSNPN, CDR2 SVGIG (reference sequence). The trim removed 0 bases at V and 7 bases at J, leaving 3 bases unmatched. The CDR3 has 14 residues. Filled out from reference TRBV30 and TRBJ1-6, the complete variable domain reads SQTIHQWPATLVQPVGSPLSLECTVEGTSNPNLYWYRQAAGRGLQLLFYSVGIGQISSEVPQNLSASRPQDRQFILSSKKLLLSDSGFYLCAWSVGQENSPLHFGNGTRLTVT.

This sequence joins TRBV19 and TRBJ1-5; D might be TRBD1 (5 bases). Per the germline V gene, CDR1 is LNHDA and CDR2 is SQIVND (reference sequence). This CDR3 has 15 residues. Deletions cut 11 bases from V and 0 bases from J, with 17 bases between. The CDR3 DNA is TGTGCCGGGGGTACACTTCCTTATAGCAATCAGCCCCAGCATTTT. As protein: CAGGTLPYSNQPQHF.

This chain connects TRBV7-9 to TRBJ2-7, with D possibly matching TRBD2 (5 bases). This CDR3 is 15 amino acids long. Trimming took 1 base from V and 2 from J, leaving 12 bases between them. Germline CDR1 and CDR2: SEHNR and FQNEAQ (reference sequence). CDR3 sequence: CASSLGIARAYEQYF. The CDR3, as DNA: TGTGCCAGCAGCTTAGGCATCGCGAGGGCCTACGAGCAGTACTTC.

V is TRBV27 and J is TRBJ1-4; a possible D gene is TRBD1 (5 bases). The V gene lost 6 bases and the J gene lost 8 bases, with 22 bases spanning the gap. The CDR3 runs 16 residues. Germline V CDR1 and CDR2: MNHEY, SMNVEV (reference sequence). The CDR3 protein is CASSPLSRGFREKLFF. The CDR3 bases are TGTGCCAGCAGCCCTCTCAGTAGGGGCTTTCGAGAAAAACTGTTTTTT.

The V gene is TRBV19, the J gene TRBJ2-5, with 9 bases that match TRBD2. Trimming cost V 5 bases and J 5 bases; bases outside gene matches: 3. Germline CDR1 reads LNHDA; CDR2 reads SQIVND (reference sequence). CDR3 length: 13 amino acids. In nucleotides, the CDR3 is TGTGCCAGTAGTCAGCTAGCGGGGGAGACCCAGTACTTC. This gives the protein CASSQLAGETQYF.

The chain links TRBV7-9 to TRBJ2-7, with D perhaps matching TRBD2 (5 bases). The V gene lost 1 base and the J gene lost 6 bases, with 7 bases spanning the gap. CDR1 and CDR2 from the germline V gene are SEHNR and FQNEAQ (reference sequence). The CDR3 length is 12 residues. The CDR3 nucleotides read TGTGCCAGCAGCTTAGGGACTCCCGAGCAGTACTTC. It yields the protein CASSLGTPEQYF.

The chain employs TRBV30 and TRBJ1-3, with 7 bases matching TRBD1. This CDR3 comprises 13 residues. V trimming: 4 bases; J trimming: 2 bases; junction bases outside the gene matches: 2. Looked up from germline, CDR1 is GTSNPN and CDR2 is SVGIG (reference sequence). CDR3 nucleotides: TGTGCCTGGACAGGGGGGCCTGGAAACACCATATATTTT. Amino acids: CAWTGGPGNTIYF. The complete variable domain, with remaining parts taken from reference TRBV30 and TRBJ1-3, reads SQTIHQWPATLVQPVGSPLSLECTVEGTSNPNLYWYRQAAGRGLQLLFYSVGIGQISSEVPQNLSASRPQDRQFILSSKKLLLSDSGFYLCAWTGGPGNTIYFGEGSWLTVV.

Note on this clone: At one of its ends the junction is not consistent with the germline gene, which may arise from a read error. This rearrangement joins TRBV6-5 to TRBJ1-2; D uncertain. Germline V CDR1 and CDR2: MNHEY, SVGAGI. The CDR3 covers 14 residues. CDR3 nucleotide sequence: TGTGCCAGCAGTTACTCGGCGGTCAGGCCAAGGCCCTTCTTC. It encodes CASSYSAVRPRPFF.

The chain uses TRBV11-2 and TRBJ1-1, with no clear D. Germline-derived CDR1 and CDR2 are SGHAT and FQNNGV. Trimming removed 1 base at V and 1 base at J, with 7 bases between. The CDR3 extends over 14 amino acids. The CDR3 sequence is CASSLVSGNTEAFF. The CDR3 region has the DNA TGTGCCAGCAGCTTAGTATCCGGGAACACTGAAGCTTTCTTT.

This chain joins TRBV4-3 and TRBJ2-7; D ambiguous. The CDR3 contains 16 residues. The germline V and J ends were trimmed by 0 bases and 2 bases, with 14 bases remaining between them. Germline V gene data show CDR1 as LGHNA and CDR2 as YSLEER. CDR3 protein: CASSQESGPSAYEQYF. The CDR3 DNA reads TGCGCCAGCAGCCAAGAGTCAGGCCCATCAGCCTACGAGCAGTACTTC.

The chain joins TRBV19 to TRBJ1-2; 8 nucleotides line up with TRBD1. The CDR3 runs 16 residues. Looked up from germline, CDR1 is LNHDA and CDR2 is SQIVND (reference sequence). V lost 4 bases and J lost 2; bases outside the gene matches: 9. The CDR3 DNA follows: TGTGCCAGTAGTAAAGGGACAGGTCGGGGGAACTATGGCTACACCTTC. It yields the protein CASSKGTGRGNYGYTF. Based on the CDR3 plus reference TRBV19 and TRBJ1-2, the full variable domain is DGGITQSPKYLFRKEGQNVTLSCEQNLNHDAMYWYRQDPGQGLRLIYYSQIVNDFQKGDIAEGYSVSREKKESFPLTVTSAQKNPTAFYLCASSKGTGRGNYGYTFGSGTRLTVV.

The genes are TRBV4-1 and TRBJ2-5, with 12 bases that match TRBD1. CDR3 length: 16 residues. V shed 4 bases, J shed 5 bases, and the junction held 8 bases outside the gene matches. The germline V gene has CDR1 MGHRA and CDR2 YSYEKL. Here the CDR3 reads CASSRRDRGRGETQYF. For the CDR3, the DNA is TGCGCCAGCAGCCGCCGGGACAGGGGGCGCGGGGAGACCCAGTACTTC.

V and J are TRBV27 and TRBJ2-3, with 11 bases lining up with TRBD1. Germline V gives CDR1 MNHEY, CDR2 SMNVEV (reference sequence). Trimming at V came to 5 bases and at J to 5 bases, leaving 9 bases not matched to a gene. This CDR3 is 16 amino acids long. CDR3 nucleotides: TGTGCCAGCAGTGAACCTCCGGGACAGGGGGGAGATACGCAGTATTTT. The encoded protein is CASSEPPGQGGDTQYF.

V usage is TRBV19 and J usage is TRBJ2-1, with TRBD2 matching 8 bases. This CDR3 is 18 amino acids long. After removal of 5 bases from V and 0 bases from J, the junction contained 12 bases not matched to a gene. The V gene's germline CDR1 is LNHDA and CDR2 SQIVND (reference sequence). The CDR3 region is CASSGLAGKTSSYNEQFF. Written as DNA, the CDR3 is TGTGCCAGTAGTGGGCTAGCGGGCAAAACGAGCTCCTACAATGAGCAGTTCTTC.

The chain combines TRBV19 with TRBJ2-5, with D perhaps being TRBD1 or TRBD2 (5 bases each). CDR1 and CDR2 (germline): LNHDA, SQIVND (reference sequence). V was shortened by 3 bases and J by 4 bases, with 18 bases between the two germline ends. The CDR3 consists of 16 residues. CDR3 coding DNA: TGTGCCAGTAGTATTGCAACCGGGCAGGGACCAGAGACCCAGTACTTC. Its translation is CASSIATGQGPETQYF.

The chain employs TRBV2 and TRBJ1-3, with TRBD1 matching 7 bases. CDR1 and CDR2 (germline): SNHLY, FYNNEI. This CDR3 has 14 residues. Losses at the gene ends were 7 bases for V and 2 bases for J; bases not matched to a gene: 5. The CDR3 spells CASNQGGAGNTIYF. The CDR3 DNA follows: TGTGCCAGCAACCAAGGGGGCGCTGGAAACACCATATATTTT.

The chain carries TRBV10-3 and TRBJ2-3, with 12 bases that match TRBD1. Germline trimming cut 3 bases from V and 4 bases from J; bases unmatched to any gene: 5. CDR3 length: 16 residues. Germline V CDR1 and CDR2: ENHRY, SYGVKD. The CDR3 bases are TGTGCCATCAGTGAATCGGGACAGGGGGCATCAGATACGCAGTATTTT. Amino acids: CAISESGQGASDTQYF.

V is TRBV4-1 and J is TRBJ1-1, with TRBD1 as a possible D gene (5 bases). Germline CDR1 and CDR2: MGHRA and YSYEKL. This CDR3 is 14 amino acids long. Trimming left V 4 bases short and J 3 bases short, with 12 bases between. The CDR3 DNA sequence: TGCGCCAGCAGCCGCTCCGGGGGACACACTGAAGCTTTCTTT. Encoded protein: CASSRSGGHTEAFF.

CDR3 DNA sequence: TGTGCCAGCCGGTACAGGGGACTGAACACTGAAGCTTTCTTT. As protein: CASRYRGLNTEAFF. V is TRBV2 and J is TRBJ1-1, with 7 bases fitting TRBD1. From germline, CDR1 is SNHLY and CDR2 FYNNEI. V gave up 8 bases and J gave up 0 bases; unmatched junction bases: 6. The CDR3 covers 14 residues.

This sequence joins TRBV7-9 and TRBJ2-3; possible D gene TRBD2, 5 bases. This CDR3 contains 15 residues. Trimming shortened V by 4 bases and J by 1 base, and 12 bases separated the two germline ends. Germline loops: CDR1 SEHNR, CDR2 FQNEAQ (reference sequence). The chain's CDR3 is CASSSSGMGTDTQYF. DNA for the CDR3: TGTGCCAGCAGCTCTTCCGGGATGGGCACAGATACGCAGTATTTT.

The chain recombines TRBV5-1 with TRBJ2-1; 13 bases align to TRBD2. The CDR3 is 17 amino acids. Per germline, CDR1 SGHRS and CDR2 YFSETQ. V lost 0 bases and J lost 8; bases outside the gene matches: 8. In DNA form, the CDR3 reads TGCGCCAGCAGCTTGGAGACTAGCGGGGGGCGAGATGATGAGCAGTTCTTC. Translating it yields CASSLETSGGRDDEQFF.

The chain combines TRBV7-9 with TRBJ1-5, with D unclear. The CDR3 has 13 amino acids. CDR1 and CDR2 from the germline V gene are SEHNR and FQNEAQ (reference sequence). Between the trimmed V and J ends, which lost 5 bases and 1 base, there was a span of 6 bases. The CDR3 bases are TGTGCCAGCAGCCCCAGCAGCAATCAGCCCCAGCATTTT. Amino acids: CASSPSSNQPQHF. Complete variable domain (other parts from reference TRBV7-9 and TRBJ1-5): DTGVSQNPRHKITKRGQNVTFRCDPISEHNRLYWYRQTLGQGPEFLTYFQNEAQLEKSRLLSDRFSAERPKGSFSTLEIQRTEQGDSAMYLCASSPSSNQPQHFGDGTRLSIL.

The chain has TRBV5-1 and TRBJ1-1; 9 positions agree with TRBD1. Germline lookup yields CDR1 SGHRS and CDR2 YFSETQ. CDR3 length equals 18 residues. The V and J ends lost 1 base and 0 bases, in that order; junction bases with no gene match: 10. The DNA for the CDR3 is TGCGCCAGCAGCTTGAGATTACAGGGGGCGGGAATGAACACTGAAGCTTTCTTT. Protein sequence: CASSLRLQGAGMNTEAFF. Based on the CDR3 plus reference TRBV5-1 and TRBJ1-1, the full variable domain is KAGVTQTPRYLIKTRGQQVTLSCSPISGHRSVSWYQQTPGQGLQFLFEYFSETQRNKGNFPGRFSGRQFSNSRSEMNVSTLELGDSALYLCASSLRLQGAGMNTEAFFGQGTRLTVV.

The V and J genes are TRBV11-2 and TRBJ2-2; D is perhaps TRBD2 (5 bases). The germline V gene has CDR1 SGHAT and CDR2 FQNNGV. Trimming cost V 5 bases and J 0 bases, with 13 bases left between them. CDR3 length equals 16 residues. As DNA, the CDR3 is TGTGCCAGCAGCCTGGGTCCGGGGTCGAACACCGGGGAGCTGTTTTTT. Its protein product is CASSLGPGSNTGELFF.

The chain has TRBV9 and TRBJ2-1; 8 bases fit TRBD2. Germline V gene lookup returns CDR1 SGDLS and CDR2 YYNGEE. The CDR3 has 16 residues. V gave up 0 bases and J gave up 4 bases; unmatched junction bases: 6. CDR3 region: CASSVAPGRGYNEQFF. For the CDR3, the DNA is TGTGCCAGCAGCGTAGCTCCCGGGAGGGGATACAATGAGCAGTTCTTC.